A single sample gave rise to the 14 T cell receptor beta chains below, sequenced in a study of T cells in Graves' hyperthyroidism and ophthalmopathy. What was amplified from RNA transcripts were TCR beta CDR3 regions. The study used the HTBI primer set for a first-round RT-PCR of the TCR CDR3. MiXCR was run by TCRdb on the multiplex PCR reads, yielding one entry per CDR3 protein. The repertoire holds a few hundred thousand distinct CDR3 sequences, approximately 15% seen once, with around 7.3% in the top ten. What was sequenced was blood. These receptors originate from a woman aged 18 to 35 with Graves' hyperthyroidism.

CDR3 in DNA: TGTGCCAGCTCACGGGCAGGGGGCGGCTACGAGCAGTACTTC. It is translated as CASSRAGGGYEQYF. The chain links TRBV18 to TRBJ2-7; 8 bases align to TRBD1. The V segment lost 4 bases and the J segment 3 bases; nucleotides outside the gene matches: 5. This CDR3 region has 14 residues. Germline CDR1 and CDR2: KGHSH and LQKENI.

The sample holds many counts of this clonotype. The genes are TRBV20-1 and TRBJ2-1; no clear D gene. V was shortened by 1 base and J by 10 bases, with 8 bases between the two germline ends. The V gene's germline CDR1 is DFQATT and CDR2 SNEGSKA (reference sequence). There are 11 residues in the CDR3. The chain's CDR3 is CSARGQLEQFF. The CDR3 nucleotides are TGCAGTGCTAGAGGGCAGCTCGAGCAGTTCTTC.

The sample holds many counts of this clonotype. The chain combines TRBV28 with TRBJ2-1; 9 bases agree with TRBD1. V was clipped by 2 bases and J by 4 bases; unmatched bases: 9. The CDR3 sequence is 17 residues long. Germline values: CDR1 MDHEN, CDR2 SYDVKM. CDR3 protein: CASSLPRTGVEYNEQFF. DNA of the CDR3: TGTGCCAGCAGTTTACCCCGGACAGGGGTAGAGTACAATGAGCAGTTCTTC. Drawing the rest from reference TRBV28 and TRBJ2-1, the complete variable domain is DVKVTQSSRYLVKRTGEKVFLECVQDMDHENMFWYRQDPGLGLRLIYFSYDVKMKEKGDIPEGYSVSREKKERFSLILESASTNQTSMYLCASSLPRTGVEYNEQFFGPGTRLTVL.

This clonotype was seen many times. The rearrangement links TRBV20-1 to TRBJ2-3, with D hard to call. Trimming shortened V by 3 bases and J by 6 bases, and 10 bases separated the two germline ends. Germline CDR1 and CDR2: DFQATT and SNEGSKA (reference sequence). The CDR3 runs to 12 residues. The CDR3 sequence: CSARGLGDTQYF. In DNA, the CDR3 is TGCAGTGCTAGGGGGTTGGGGGATACGCAGTATTTT.

Ten or more counts support this clonotype. The rearrangement uses TRBV27 and TRBJ1-2; the match to TRBD1 covers 7 bases. Germline V gene lookup returns CDR1 MNHEY and CDR2 SMNVEV (reference sequence). Trimming removed 4 bases from V and 8 bases from J; junction bases left unmatched: 10. CDR3 size: 14 residues. The CDR3 DNA is TGTGCCAGCAGTTCGACAGGGTTGGGCTGGGGCTACACCTTC. Its translation is CASSSTGLGWGYTF.

This clonotype showed up many times. The V and J genes are TRBV3-1 and TRBJ1-6, with a possible D match to TRBD1 (6 bases). V dropped 5 bases and J dropped 12 bases, with 14 bases sitting between them. The CDR3 totals 13 residues. Germline CDR1 LGHDT, CDR2 YNNKEL (reference sequence). CDR3 DNA sequence: TGTGCCAGCAGCTTAAGTCAACAGGGACCCCTCCACTTT. Protein product: CASSLSQQGPLHF.

As to this clonotype: Given a much more abundant clone one base away, this may be a read error. This CDR3 fails to terminate in the conserved phenylalanine or tryptophan, so it likely reflects a read error. The J gene is TRBJ2-3, the V gene TRBV20-1; tentatively, D is TRBD1 (5 bases). This CDR3 has 12 residues. Germline CDR1 DFQATT, CDR2 SNEGSKA (reference sequence). The V and J ends lost 6 bases and 1 base respectively, with 8 bases between them. CDR3 bases: TGCAGTGCCGGACAAGGCACAGATACGCAGTATCTT. Translation: CSAGQGTDTQYL.

In this sample, this clonotype turned up many times. This sequence joins TRBV27 and TRBJ2-5, with TRBD2 identical over 11 bases. The V and J ends lost 8 bases and 5 bases, in that order; junction bases with no gene match: 7. CDR1 is MNHEY and CDR2 is SMNVEV in the germline V gene (reference sequence). CDR3 length equals 14 residues. In DNA, the CDR3 is TGTGCCAGCGGCCGGGGACTAGCGGCGGAGACCCAGTACTTC. Amino acids: CASGRGLAAETQYF.

The chain recombines TRBV10-1 with TRBJ2-7, with TRBD2 identical over 7 bases. The CDR3 length is 13 residues. J was trimmed by 5 bases and V by 7 bases; bases with no gene match: 8. Germline V CDR1 and CDR2: WNHNN, SYGVQD (reference sequence). CDR3 amino acids: CASTGRECHEQYF. The DNA of the CDR3 is TGCGCCAGCACGGGGCGGGAGTGCCACGAGCAGTACTTC.

Many counts were recorded for this clonotype. The gene calls are TRBV4-1 and TRBJ2-7; 7 bases are shared with TRBD1. This CDR3 is built from 15 residues. Germline V gene sequence: CDR1 MGHRA, CDR2 YSYEKL. V was pared by 1 base and J by 6 bases, with 9 bases of the junction left unmatched. The CDR3 DNA reads TGCGCCAGCAGCCAAGTTGGCAGGGGGTCTTTCGAGCAGTACTTC. This translates into CASSQVGRGSFEQYF.

This clonotype was recorded at least ten times. This chain links TRBV7-9 with TRBJ1-6; D not resolved. Trimming took 5 bases from V and 7 from J, leaving 9 bases between them. The germline V gene encodes CDR1 SEHNR and CDR2 FQNEAQ (reference sequence). The CDR3 has 13 residues. The CDR3 DNA follows: TGTGCCAGCAGCCGATCATTCAATTCACCCCTCCACTTT. Translation gives CASSRSFNSPLHF.

This clonotype was counted many times. This chain connects TRBV14 to TRBJ2-7; TRBD2 matches at 14 bases. CDR1 and CDR2 from the germline V gene are SGHDN and FVKESK. V was pared by 7 bases and J by 3 bases, with 8 bases of the junction left unmatched. The CDR3 covers 16 residues. The CDR3 DNA reads TGTGCCAGCACCGGCTGGACTAGCGGGGGGATCTACGAGCAGTACTTC. Its translation: CASTGWTSGGIYEQYF.

This clonotype was observed at least ten times. The chain recombines TRBV2 with TRBJ1-2, with 8 nucleotides matching TRBD1. Germline CDR1 and CDR2: SNHLY and FYNNEI. This CDR3 region has 15 residues. Unmatched junction bases numbered 15, after V lost 7 bases and J lost 8 bases. For the CDR3, the DNA is TGTGCCAGCACTTCCAACGACAGGGGATGGAGCGGCTACACCTTC. Encoded protein: CASTSNDRGWSGYTF.

The V gene is TRBV24-1, the J gene TRBJ2-2, with 7 bases fitting TRBD2. J gave up 1 base and V 5 bases, and 3 bases lay outside the gene matches. The CDR3 length is 15 residues. CDR1 KGHDR and CDR2 SFDVKD come from the germline V gene. CDR3 loop: CATSASGKNTGELFF. In DNA, the CDR3 is TGTGCCACCAGTGCGAGCGGGAAGAACACCGGGGAGCTGTTTTTT.